The 30 T cell receptor beta chains below come from one sample, sequenced in a study of T cells in Graves' hyperthyroidism and ophthalmopathy (dated by TCRdb to the late 2010s). The protocol used for the library was multiplex PCR. Sequenced using an Illumina HiSeq 2000. TCR beta CDR3 regions were amplified from RNA transcripts. The TCR CDR3 was subjected to a first round of RT-PCR using the HTBI primer set and the Qiagen OneStep RT-PCR kit. Starting from the raw public reads, TCRdb applied fastp trimming at Q25, assembled clones with MiXCR and retained in-frame beta chains. Each entry is one CDR3 protein sequence, shown with its most common DNA and genes. A total of nearly 750,000 distinct CDR3 sequences appear in this sample, approximately 40% of them only once. The biggest ten clones account for 30% to 40% of the sample. Specimen: blood. The receptors were gathered from a woman between 35 and 50 years old with Graves' hyperthyroidism.

The sample holds many counts of this clonotype. V is TRBV7-6 and J is TRBJ1-5; D is uncertain. V gave up 1 base and J gave up 6 bases, with 16 bases separating them. The CDR3 is 16 residues long. Germline V gene sequence: CDR1 SGHVS, CDR2 FNYEAQ. DNA for the CDR3: TGTGCCAGCAGCTTAGGGTCCCGGGTCACGTTTCAGCCCCAGCATTTT. This encodes CASSLGSRVTFQPQHF.

This clonotype was seen at least ten times. The chain is built from TRBV19 and TRBJ2-6; tentative D call: TRBD2 (6 bases). The CDR3 is made up of 16 amino acids. V dropped 3 bases and J dropped 0 bases, with 9 bases sitting between them. Germline values: CDR1 LNHDA, CDR2 SQIVND (reference sequence). The CDR3 nucleotides read TGTGCCAGTAGTATCCTGCGGGGCTCTGGGGCCAACGTCCTGACTTTC. Translating it yields CASSILRGSGANVLTF.

There are many counts of this clonotype. The chain employs TRBV19 and TRBJ1-5, with a possible D match to TRBD1 (6 bases). V was trimmed by 3 bases and J by 1 base, leaving 16 bases between them. CDR3 length: 17 amino acids. Germline loops: CDR1 LNHDA, CDR2 SQIVND (reference sequence). CDR3 nucleotide sequence: TGTGCCAGTAGTATTGAACAGGGTCGGTCCAGCAATCAGCCCCAGCATTTT. Translated: CASSIEQGRSSNQPQHF.

This clonotype was counted many times. The V and J genes are TRBV7-2 and TRBJ1-2, with D unclear. Germline CDR1 SGHTA, CDR2 FQGNSA. V shed 4 bases and J shed 7 bases, with 7 bases lying between them. The CDR3 runs 11 residues. As DNA, the CDR3 is TGTGCCAGCAGCTCCCTCGGTGGCTACACCTTC. This codes for CASSSLGGYTF.

The chain is built from TRBV11-2 and TRBJ1-1, with D hard to call. The V gene's germline CDR1 is SGHAT and CDR2 FQNNGV. Deletions cut 5 bases from V and 0 bases from J, with 19 bases between. This CDR3 is built from 17 residues. CDR3 sequence: CASSPRADGRMNTEAFF. DNA for the CDR3: TGTGCCAGCAGCCCAAGGGCGGACGGAAGAATGAACACTGAAGCTTTCTTT.

The chain links TRBV2 to TRBJ1-5; tentatively, D is TRBD1 (5 bases). The CDR3 extends over 13 amino acids. CDR1 and CDR2 from the germline V gene are SNHLY and FYNNEI. Trimming cost V 4 bases and J 11 bases, with 15 bases left between them. CDR3 loop: CASSVSGQETQHF. CDR3 nucleotide sequence: TGTGCCAGCAGTGTGTCAGGACAAGAGACCCAGCATTTT. Full variable domain (outside the CDR3, taken from reference TRBV2 and TRBJ1-5): EPEVTQTPSHQVTQMGQEVILRCVPISNHLYFYWYRQILGQKVEFLVSFYNNEISEKSEIFDDQFSVERPDGSNFTLKIRSTKLEDSAMYFCASSVSGQETQHFGDGTRLSIL.

The rearrangement links TRBV19 to TRBJ2-7; possible D gene TRBD1, 6 bases. The CDR3 runs 13 residues. V was clipped by 3 bases and J by 4 bases, with 10 bases between them. Germline assignment: CDR1 LNHDA and CDR2 SQIVND (reference sequence). The CDR3 DNA follows: TGTGCCAGTAGTATGACGACAGGATACGAGCAGTACTTC. Its translation: CASSMTTGYEQYF.

This clonotype has a single count. This rearrangement joins TRBV2 to TRBJ2-7; D remains ambiguous. In germline, CDR1 is SNHLY, CDR2 FYNNEI. V was clipped by 6 bases and J by 6 bases, with 18 bases between them. CDR3 length equals 14 residues. The CDR3 DNA reads TGTGCCAGCAGCCAAGAAATTCCCTGGAGCGAGCAGTACTTC. It encodes CASSQEIPWSEQYF.

This clonotype was counted between two and nine times. As DNA, the CDR3 is TGTGCCAGCAGTTTATCGGGGCAGGCATTCTCTGGGGCCAACGTCCTGACTTTC. The encoded protein is CASSLSGQAFSGANVLTF. The chain employs TRBV2 and TRBJ2-6; D tentatively reads TRBD1 or TRBD2 (5 bases each). Germline V gene data show CDR1 as SNHLY and CDR2 as FYNNEI. The length of the CDR3 is 18 residues. V was shortened by 5 bases and J by 0 bases, with 17 bases between the two germline ends.

To note about this clonotype: This sequence may be a read error, since a much larger clone differs from it by one base. The V and J genes are TRBV7-9 and TRBJ2-7; TRBD1 aligns across 7 bases. J lost 6 bases, V lost 5 bases, and 16 bases had no gene match. The CDR3 contains 16 residues. Germline loops: CDR1 SEHNR, CDR2 FQNEAQ (reference sequence). The CDR3 DNA follows: TGTGCCAGCAGCCAAGACTTGACAGGGAGCCCCTTCGAGCAGTACTTC. Translation gives CASSQDLTGSPFEQYF.

The chain employs TRBV4-3 and TRBJ2-2; 9 bases are shared with TRBD2. This CDR3 spans 19 amino acids. V gave up 2 bases and J gave up 0 bases; unmatched junction bases: 10. CDR1 is LGHNA, CDR2 YSLEER, per germline. CDR3 bases: TGCGCCAGCAGCCAATCTCCGGGACTAGCTGAAGCGAACACCGGGGAGCTGTTTTTT. Translated, it gives CASSQSPGLAEANTGELFF.

This clonotype appeared many times. The junction shows a germline mismatch at one end, possibly a read error. The genes are TRBV7-2 and TRBJ2-5, with 9 nucleotides matching TRBD2. The CDR3 spans 15 residues. Germline loops: CDR1 SGHTA, CDR2 FQGNSA. In DNA, the CDR3 is TGTGCCAGCAGCCTAGCCCTAGCGGGGCTAGAGACCCAGTACTTC. It translates to CASSLALAGLETQYF.

The sample holds a few counts of this clonotype. The rearrangement joins TRBV6-5 to TRBJ2-5, with a possible D match to TRBD1 (6 bases). The CDR3 totals 17 residues. CDR1 MNHEY and CDR2 SVGAGI come from the germline V gene. V was cut by 5 bases and J by 3 bases, with 22 bases left in between. This chain's CDR3 is CASSPGPDRLVEETQYF. CDR3 DNA: TGTGCCAGCAGTCCCGGACCAGACAGGCTGGTCGAAGAGACCCAGTACTTC.

With respect to this clonotype: A much larger clone differs from this one at a single base, so this may be a read error. Because it lacks the conserved phenylalanine or tryptophan at the end, this CDR3 is likely a read error. J is TRBJ1-6 and V is TRBV7-2, with a weak D call TRBD1 (6 bases). Germline V gives CDR1 SGHTA, CDR2 FQGNSA. The CDR3 consists of 13 residues. The CDR3 nucleotides are TGCGCCAGCAGCCAAACAGGGAATTCACCCCTCCACCTT. Residues: CASSQTGNSPLHL.

In this sample, this clonotype turned up a few times. This chain connects TRBV6-6 to TRBJ1-4; a weak D match, TRBD1 (5 bases). The germline V gene encodes CDR1 MNHNY and CDR2 SVGAGI (reference sequence). The CDR3 runs 16 residues. Trimming stripped 4 bases from V and 0 bases from J, with 12 bases between. The CDR3 is CASSLSGIATNEKLFF. CDR3 DNA: TGTGCCAGCAGTTTATCAGGGATTGCAACTAATGAAAAACTGTTTTTT.

In this sample, this clonotype turned up many times. This chain joins TRBV24-1 and TRBJ1-2; a possible D gene is TRBD1 (5 bases). Germline assignment: CDR1 KGHDR and CDR2 SFDVKD. This CDR3 is built from 13 residues. The V end lost 1 base, the J end lost 4 bases, and 6 bases lay between the germline ends. The CDR3 region is CATSDFGTYGYTF. CDR3 bases: TGTGCCACCAGTGATTTCGGGACCTATGGCTACACCTTC.

This clonotype occurred a few times. The chain is built from TRBV7-9 and TRBJ1-1, with D uncertain. V lost 5 bases to trimming and J lost 7 bases, with 14 bases between them. The CDR3 has 13 residues. The germline gives CDR1 SEHNR, CDR2 FQNEAQ (reference sequence). The CDR3 DNA sequence: TGTGCCAGCAGCCGAGGGAGATGGAGTGAAGCTTTCTTT. Translated, it gives CASSRGRWSEAFF.

Only a few counts were recorded for this clonotype. One end of the junction fails to match germline, which may point to a read error. The chain employs TRBV10-3 and TRBJ1-2; a possible D gene is TRBD1 (5 bases). CDR3 length: 11 residues. Germline V gene data show CDR1 as ENHRY and CDR2 as SYGVKD. The CDR3 region has the DNA TGTGCCAGCAGTAACACAGGCGGCTACACCTTC. It is translated as CASSNTGGYTF.

The CDR3 region has the DNA TGCGCCAGCAGCCAAGCGGGGAATTCACCCCTCCACTTT. Protein product: CASSQAGNSPLHF. The chain joins TRBV4-3 to TRBJ1-6; D not resolved. This CDR3 spans 13 amino acids. The V gene lost 1 base and the J gene lost 7 bases, with 5 bases spanning the gap. Germline CDR1 and CDR2: LGHNA and YSLEER.

The chain carries TRBV20-1 and TRBJ1-5; 7 bases are a match to TRBD1. V dropped 1 base and J dropped 2; count of bases not matched to a gene: 8. Per the germline V gene, CDR1 is DFQATT and CDR2 is SNEGSKA (reference sequence). The CDR3 runs 16 residues. The DNA for the CDR3 is TGCAGTGCTAGAGGTTTCAGGGGGGGGGGCAATCAGCCCCAGCATTTT. This translates into CSARGFRGGGNQPQHF.

Only a few counts were recorded for this clonotype. The genes are TRBV9 and TRBJ1-1, with 8 bases lining up with TRBD1. Germline V CDR1 and CDR2: SGDLS, YYNGEE. The J segment lost 6 bases and the V segment lost 7 bases, leaving 11 bases of the junction unmatched. The CDR3 is 14 amino acids. The CDR3: CASSVGQGGAEAFF. DNA of the CDR3: TGTGCCAGCTCCGTCGGACAGGGAGGCGCTGAAGCTTTCTTT.

In its sample, this clonotype was seen many times. The chain joins TRBV10-3 to TRBJ1-1; the match to TRBD1 covers 7 bases. Germline lookup yields CDR1 ENHRY and CDR2 SYGVKD. With V trimmed by 7 bases and J by 3 bases, 5 bases remained unmatched. This CDR3 has 13 amino acids. CDR3 in amino acids: CAIKRDSYTEAFF. The DNA of the CDR3 is TGTGCCATCAAACGGGACAGTTACACTGAAGCTTTCTTT.

This clonotype was detected ten times or more. This chain uses TRBV7-9 with TRBJ1-1, with TRBD1 as a possible D gene (5 bases). The V gene's germline CDR1 is SEHNR and CDR2 FQNEAQ (reference sequence). Trimming left V 5 bases short and J 5 bases short, with 15 bases between. CDR3 length: 14 residues. In DNA form, the CDR3 reads TGTGCCAGCAGCGGCCGGGGCCGAAGGACTGAAGCTTTCTTT. This gives the protein CASSGRGRRTEAFF.

The chain links TRBV14 to TRBJ1-1; the D is unclear. V gave up 2 bases and J gave up 5 bases, with 9 bases separating them. The V gene's germline CDR1 is SGHDN and CDR2 FVKESK. The CDR3 is 13 amino acids. The CDR3 DNA is TGTGCCAGCAGCCAACCGCCCAGGACTGAAGCTTTCTTT. The encoded protein is CASSQPPRTEAFF.

This chain links TRBV19 with TRBJ1-3; tentatively, D is TRBD1 (5 bases). Germline V gives CDR1 LNHDA, CDR2 SQIVND (reference sequence). Trimming removed 5 bases at V and 4 bases at J, with 18 bases between. The CDR3 has 16 amino acids. The CDR3, as DNA: TGTGCCAGTAGTCCCTTAGGGGAACAGGTGGGAAACACCATATATTTT. The encoded protein is CASSPLGEQVGNTIYF.

The genes are TRBV6-1 and TRBJ2-6, with D possibly being TRBD1 (7 bases). V was shortened by 3 bases and J by 2 bases, with 14 bases between the two germline ends. The CDR3 spans 17 residues. Looked up from germline, CDR1 is MNHNS and CDR2 is SASEGT. For the CDR3, the DNA is TGTGCCAGCAGTGACCAGGGGGGCGCCGCTGGGGCCAACGTCCTGACTTTC. It encodes CASSDQGGAAGANVLTF.

The J gene is TRBJ2-5, the V gene TRBV7-2; D might be TRBD1 (5 bases). V lost 4 bases to trimming and J lost 5 bases, with 14 bases between them. Germline assignment: CDR1 SGHTA and CDR2 FQGNSA. This CDR3 has 14 residues. DNA for the CDR3: TGTGCCAGCAGCTATAGGGGTGGACCGGAGACCCAGTACTTC. It encodes CASSYRGGPETQYF.

The gene calls are TRBV19 and TRBJ1-3; TRBD1 aligns across 7 bases. The CDR3 contains 14 residues. CDR1 is LNHDA, CDR2 SQIVND, per germline (reference sequence). V was clipped by 8 bases and J by 2 bases; unmatched bases: 6. Here the CDR3 reads CASLEQGPGNTIYF. CDR3 nucleotides: TGTGCCAGTCTCGAACAGGGGCCTGGAAACACCATATATTTT.

The genes are TRBV12-3 or TRBV12-4 and TRBJ2-5; D tentatively reads TRBD1 or TRBD2 (5 bases each). The CDR3 runs to 13 residues. Between the trimmed V and J ends, which lost 5 bases and 5 bases, there was a span of 12 bases. CDR3 protein: CASSPGPRETQYF. CDR3 nucleotide sequence: TGTGCCAGCAGTCCGGGACCAAGGGAGACCCAGTACTTC.

The table lists this clonotype with many counts. This rearrangement joins TRBV20-1 to TRBJ2-7; D might be TRBD2 (5 bases). V lost 6 bases to trimming and J lost 5 bases, with 20 bases between them. The germline V gene has CDR1 DFQATT and CDR2 SNEGSKA (reference sequence). The CDR3 is 14 amino acids. CDR3 region: CSAPRTEDSDEQYF. In DNA form, the CDR3 reads TGCAGTGCCCCACGGACGGAGGACTCGGACGAGCAGTACTTC.